The rows below give T cell receptor beta chains drawn from one sample of a study of monozygotic twins with inflammatory bowel disease. TCRdb re-called the 5' RACE reads, yielding one record per CDR3 amino acid sequence without DNA. The listing contains 150,000 to 200,000 distinct CDR3 sequences. Material: blood. Receptors originate from a human donor with ulcerative colitis or Crohn's disease, or a healthy co-twin of an affected twin (not recorded which). Both conserved end residues are part of each CDR3.

j_call | v_call | cdr3_aa
TRBJ1-1 | TRBV9 | CASSYFHLTGRGRVTEAFF
TRBJ2-3 | TRBV29-1 | CSVAVKPGDTQYF
TRBJ1-5 | TRBV11-2 | CASSLSSGSDQPQHF
TRBJ2-6 | TRBV7-9 | CASSWTGSGANVLTF
TRBJ2-1 | TRBV3-1 | CASTGYGYNEQFF
TRBJ1-2 | TRBV3-1 | CASSQQAANYGYTF
TRBJ2-1 | TRBV5-1 | CASTDLRGASYNDQFF
TRBJ2-1 | TRBV6-4 | CASSALAGNEQFF
TRBJ1-6 | TRBV29-1 | CSVSIADRANSPLHF
TRBJ2-1 | TRBV3-1 | CASSPDRDSYNEQFF
TRBJ1-5 | TRBV5-4 | CASSLDPWQPQHF
TRBJ2-5 | TRBV24-1 | CATSEGTAQETQYF
TRBJ1-2 | TRBV11-2 | CASSLGTTDGYTF
TRBJ1-2 | TRBV9 | CASSAEETAHGYTF
TRBJ1-1 | TRBV5-1 | CASSPKLPFLNTEAFF
TRBJ2-1 | TRBV3-1 | CASSQRQQHEQFF
TRBJ2-7 | TRBV27 | CASSFMGDYEQYF
TRBJ2-7 | TRBV15 | CATSNQGLFSSEQYF
TRBJ2-1 | TRBV28 | CASFPGTSGEQFF
TRBJ2-1 | TRBV10-3 | CAISEPGQGGPEQFF
TRBJ2-5 | TRBV5-4 | CASSWGPGQEETQYF
TRBJ2-1 | TRBV5-1 | CASSSQLYSGNEQFF
TRBJ2-3 | TRBV29-1 | CSVARGLAELLDTQYF
TRBJ2-3 | TRBV6-2/TRBV6-3 | CASSYWSGRADTQYF
TRBJ1-4 | TRBV20-1 | CSATGGYGEKLFF
TRBJ2-5 | TRBV27 | CASSLYGTGPQETQYF
TRBJ1-2 | TRBV5-1 | CASSLRQGESYGYTF
TRBJ2-3 | TRBV5-1 | CASSSGITDTQYF
TRBJ1-3 | TRBV12-3/TRBV12-4 | CASIQTGVSGNTIYF
TRBJ2-1 | TRBV7-3 | CASSLKVLAGSYNEQFF
TRBJ1-5 | TRBV12-3/TRBV12-4 | CASRRSQGPQHF
TRBJ1-1 | TRBV6-1 | CAGSEAGKHTEAFF
TRBJ2-1 | TRBV28 | CASSPALSQFF
TRBJ2-2 | TRBV5-6 | CASSLETLANTGELFF
TRBJ1-1 | TRBV7-3 | CASSLDRGDTEAFF
TRBJ2-1 | TRBV6-2/TRBV6-3 | CAISLAGYNEQFF
TRBJ2-7 | TRBV6-2/TRBV6-3 | CASSYSMLAGAPETQYF
TRBJ2-7 | TRBV6-6 | CASSYGREGQYF
TRBJ1-5 | TRBV6-1 | CASRSGTGGVRQHF
TRBJ2-1 | TRBV7-2 | CASSASNGGYNEQFF